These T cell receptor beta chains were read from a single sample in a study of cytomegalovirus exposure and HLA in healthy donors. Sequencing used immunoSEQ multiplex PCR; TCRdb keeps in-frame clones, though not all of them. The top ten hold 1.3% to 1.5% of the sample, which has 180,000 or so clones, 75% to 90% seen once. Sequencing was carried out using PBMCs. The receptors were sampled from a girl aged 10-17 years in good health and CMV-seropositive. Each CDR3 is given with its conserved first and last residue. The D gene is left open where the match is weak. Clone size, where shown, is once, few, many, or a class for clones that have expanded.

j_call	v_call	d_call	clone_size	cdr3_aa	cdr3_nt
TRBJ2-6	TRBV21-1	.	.	CATRPGANVLTF	TGTGCCACGAGGCCTGGGGCCAACGTCCTGACTTTC
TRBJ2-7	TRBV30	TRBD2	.	CAWSVRLQGLAGGLAYEQYF	TGTGCCTGGAGTGTAAGGCTCCAGGGACTAGCGGGAGGCCTCGCCTACGAGCAGTACTTC
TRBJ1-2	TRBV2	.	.	CASTPYVYGYTF	TGTGCCAGCACCCCCTATGTCTATGGCTACACCTTC
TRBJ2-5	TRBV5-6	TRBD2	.	CASGGTSGHQETQYF	TGTGCCAGCGGGGGGACTAGCGGCCACCAAGAGACCCAGTACTTC
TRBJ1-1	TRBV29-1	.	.	CSVGHHEAFF	TGCAGCGTTGGACATCATGAAGCTTTCTTT
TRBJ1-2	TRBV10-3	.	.	CAIHDSPGYGYTF	TGTGCCATCCACGACAGCCCGGGCTATGGCTACACCTTC
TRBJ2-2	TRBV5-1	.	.	CASSALASSRGPGELFF	TGCGCCAGCAGCGCATTGGCTAGTAGTAGAGGTCCCGGGGAGCTGTTTTTT
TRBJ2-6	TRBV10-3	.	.	CAISDLGTRKSSGANVLTF	TGTGCCATCAGTGATTTGGGCACCCGAAAGAGCTCTGGGGCCAACGTCCTGACTTTC
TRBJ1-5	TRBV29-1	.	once	CSVSLGTGGSQPQHF	TGCAGCGTTAGTCTGGGGACGGGAGGATCTCAGCCCCAGCATTTT
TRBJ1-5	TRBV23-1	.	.	CASSQSPRGASNQPQHF	TGCGCCAGCAGTCAATCGCCCAGAGGTGCGAGCAATCAGCCCCAGCATTTT
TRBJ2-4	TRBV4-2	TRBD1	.	CASSQDRTGGGIQYF	TGTGCCAGCAGCCAAGATAGGACAGGGGGGGGTATTCAGTACTTC
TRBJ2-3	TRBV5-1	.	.	CASRRTADTQYF	TGCGCCAGCAGGCGGACAGCAGATACGCAGTATTTT
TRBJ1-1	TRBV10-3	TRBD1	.	CAISGPGQGNEAFF	TGTGCCATCAGTGGTCCAGGACAGGGTAACGAAGCTTTCTTT
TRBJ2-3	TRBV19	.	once	CASSPSGRVSGDTQYF	TGTGCCAGTAGTCCCAGCGGACGGGTCTCGGGAGATACGCAGTATTTT
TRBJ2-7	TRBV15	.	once	CATSIREDSYEQYF	TGTGCCACCAGCATCAGGGAGGACTCCTACGAGCAGTACTTC
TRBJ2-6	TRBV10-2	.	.	CATWRLRSGANVLTF	TGCGCCACCTGGCGACTTAGGTCTGGGGCCAACGTCCTGACTTTC
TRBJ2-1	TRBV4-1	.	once	CASSQDQGEAGDSNNEQFF	TGCGCCAGCAGCCAAGATCAGGGGGAAGCGGGAGATTCGAACAATGAGCAGTTCTTC
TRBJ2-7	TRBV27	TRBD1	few	CASSQDFGTGSNEQYF	TGTGCCAGCAGTCAGGATTTCGGGACAGGTAGTAACGAGCAGTACTTC
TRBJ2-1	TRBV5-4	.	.	CALTSLAEGGYEQFF	TGTGCTTTGACTTCCCTAGCGGAGGGGGGGTATGAGCAGTTCTTC
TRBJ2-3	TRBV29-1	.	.	CSVGVSTDTQYF	TGCAGCGTTGGCGTCAGCACAGATACGCAGTATTTT
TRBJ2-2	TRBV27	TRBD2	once	CASSPGGYTGELFF	TGTGCCAGCAGTCCGGGGGGGTACACCGGGGAGCTGTTTTTT
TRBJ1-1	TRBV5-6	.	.	CASSPYIRGIGSEAFF	TGTGCCAGCAGCCCATACATCCGGGGGATTGGGTCTGAAGCTTTCTTT
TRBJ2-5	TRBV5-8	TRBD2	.	CASSLVSLAAGGTQYF	TGTGCCAGCAGCTTAGTGAGTCTAGCGGCCGGGGGGACCCAGTACTTC
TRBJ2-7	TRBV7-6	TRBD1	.	CASSSDPWTGSYEQYF	TGTGCCAGCAGCTCAGACCCCTGGACAGGTTCCTACGAGCAGTACTTC
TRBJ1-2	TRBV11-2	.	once	CASSLTGQGYTF	TGTGCCAGCAGCTTAACAGGGCAAGGCTACACCTTC
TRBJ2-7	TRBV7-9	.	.	CASSLPGAPYEQYF	TGTGCCAGCAGCTTACCAGGGGCGCCTTACGAGCAGTACTTC